This T cell receptor beta chain was documented in a study of control samples from healthy donors and cancer patients. Some clones are missing from TCRdb's copy, which holds only in-frame ones; the method was immunoSEQ multiplex PCR. The sample includes about 50,000 clones, about 93% seen only once; the top ten take about a quarter. The CDR3 consists of 15 residues. The V end was cut by 1 base, the J end by 7 bases, with 14 bases between. Looked up from germline, CDR1 is SGHTA and CDR2 is FQGNSA. The specimen was PBMCs. The clonotype was recovered from a woman in her 50s with head and neck cancer. The chain couples TRBV7-2 to TRBJ1-5; D might be TRBD1 (5 bases). CDR3 protein: CASSLGVRVGQPQHF. In nucleotides, the CDR3 is TGTGCCAGCAGCTTAGGGGTCAGGGTGGGCCAGCCCCAGCATTTT.